This T cell receptor (beta chain) originates from a study of CD8 T cells in ankylosing spondylitis. General study findings and limits: Clones that were linked to disease were CD8+ and were relatively rare in peripheral blood. In ankylosing spondylitis blood, a motif of eight highly homologous TCR beta variants appeared characteristic.

With 6 bases clipped from V and 2 bases from J, the junction kept 13 bases outside the gene matches. The germline V gene has CDR1 MDHEN and CDR2 SYDVKM. The CDR3 runs to 16 residues. Notes on this clonotype: Its antigen is currently unknown.

TCRdb re-called the 5' RACE reads with MiXCR, one entry per CDR3 protein. The sample lists about 750,000 distinct CDR3 sequences, 15% to 20% occurring once. This clonotype was obtained from a male donor with ankylosing spondylitis. The sample consisted of blood, either unsorted or a sorted T cell fraction (not recorded which). The V gene is TRBV28, the J gene TRBJ2-7; TRBD1 aligns across 7 bases. The chain's CDR3 is CASSPTRDRETYEQYF. CDR3 nucleotides: TGTGCCAGCAGCCCAACCCGGGACAGAGAGACCTACGAGCAGTACTTC.